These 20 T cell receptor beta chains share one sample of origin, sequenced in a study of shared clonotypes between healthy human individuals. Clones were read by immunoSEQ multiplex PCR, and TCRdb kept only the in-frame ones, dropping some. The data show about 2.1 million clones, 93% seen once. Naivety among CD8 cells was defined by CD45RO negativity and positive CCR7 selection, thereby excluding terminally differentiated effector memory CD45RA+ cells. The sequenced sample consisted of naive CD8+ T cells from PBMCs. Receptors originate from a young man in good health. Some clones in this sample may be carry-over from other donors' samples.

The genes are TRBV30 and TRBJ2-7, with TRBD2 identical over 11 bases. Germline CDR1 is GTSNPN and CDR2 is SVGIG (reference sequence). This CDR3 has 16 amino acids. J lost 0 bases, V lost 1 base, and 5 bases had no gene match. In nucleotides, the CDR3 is TGTGCCTGGAGTGAAGGGACTAGCGGATACTCCTACGAGCAGTACTTC. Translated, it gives CAWSEGTSGYSYEQYF.

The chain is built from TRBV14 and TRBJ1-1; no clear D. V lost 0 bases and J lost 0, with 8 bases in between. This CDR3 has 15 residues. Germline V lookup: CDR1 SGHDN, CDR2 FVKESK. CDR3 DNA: TGTGCCAGCAGCCAAGAACGGGTACTGAACACTGAAGCTTTCTTT. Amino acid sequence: CASSQERVLNTEAFF.

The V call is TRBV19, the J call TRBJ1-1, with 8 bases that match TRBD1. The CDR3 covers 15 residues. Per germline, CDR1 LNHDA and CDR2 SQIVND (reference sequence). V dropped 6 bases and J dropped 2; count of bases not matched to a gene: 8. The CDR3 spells CASRIMDRANTEAFF. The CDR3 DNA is TGTGCCAGTAGGATAATGGACAGGGCTAACACTGAAGCTTTCTTT.

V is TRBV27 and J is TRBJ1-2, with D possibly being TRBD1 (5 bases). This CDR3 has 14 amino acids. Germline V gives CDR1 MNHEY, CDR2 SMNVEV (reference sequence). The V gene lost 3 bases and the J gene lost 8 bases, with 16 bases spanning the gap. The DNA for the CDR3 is TGTGCCAGCAGTTTCCGGGACCCTACGAAGGGCTACACCTTC. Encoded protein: CASSFRDPTKGYTF.

CDR3: CASSQGLGVSNEQFF. The CDR3 coding sequence is TGCGCCAGCAGCCAGGGACTAGGGGTCTCCAATGAGCAGTTCTTC. V and J are TRBV4-3 and TRBJ2-1, with 8 bases matching TRBD2. The CDR3 spans 15 residues. Germline trimming cut 3 bases from V and 6 bases from J; bases unmatched to any gene: 7. Per the germline V gene, CDR1 is LGHNA and CDR2 is YSLEER.

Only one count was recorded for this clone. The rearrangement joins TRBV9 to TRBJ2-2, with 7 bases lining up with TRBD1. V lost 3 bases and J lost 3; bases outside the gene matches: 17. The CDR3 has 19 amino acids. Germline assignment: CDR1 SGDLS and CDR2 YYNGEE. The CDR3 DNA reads TGTGCCAGCAGCGGAAACCGGGACAGCTACTCCTTCTACACCGGGGAGCTGTTTTTT. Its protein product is CASSGNRDSYSFYTGELFF.

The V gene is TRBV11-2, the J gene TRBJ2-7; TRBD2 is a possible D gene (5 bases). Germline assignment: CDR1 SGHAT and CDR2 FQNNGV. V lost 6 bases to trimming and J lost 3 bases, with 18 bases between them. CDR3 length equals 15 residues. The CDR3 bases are TGTGCCAGCAGACTAACACCGGAGGAGTACTACGAGCAGTACTTC. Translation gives CASRLTPEEYYEQYF.

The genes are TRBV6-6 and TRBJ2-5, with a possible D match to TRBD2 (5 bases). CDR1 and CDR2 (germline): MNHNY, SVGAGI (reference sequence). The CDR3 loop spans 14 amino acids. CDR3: CAVARAYLQETQYF. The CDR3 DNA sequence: TGTGCAGTTGCGAGGGCGTATCTCCAAGAGACCCAGTACTTC.

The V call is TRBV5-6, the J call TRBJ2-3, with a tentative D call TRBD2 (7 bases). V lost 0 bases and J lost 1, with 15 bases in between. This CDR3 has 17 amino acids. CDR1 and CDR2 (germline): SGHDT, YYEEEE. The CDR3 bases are TGTGCCAGCAGCTTGGAGGGGGGGATGATCGGCACAGATACGCAGTATTTT. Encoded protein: CASSLEGGMIGTDTQYF.

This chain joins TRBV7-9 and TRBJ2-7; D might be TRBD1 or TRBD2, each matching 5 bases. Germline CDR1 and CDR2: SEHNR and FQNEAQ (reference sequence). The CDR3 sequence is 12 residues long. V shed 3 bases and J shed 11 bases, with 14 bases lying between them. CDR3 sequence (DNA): TGTGCCAGCAGCTTTGGGTTAGGGGACGAGTACTTC. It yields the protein CASSFGLGDEYF.

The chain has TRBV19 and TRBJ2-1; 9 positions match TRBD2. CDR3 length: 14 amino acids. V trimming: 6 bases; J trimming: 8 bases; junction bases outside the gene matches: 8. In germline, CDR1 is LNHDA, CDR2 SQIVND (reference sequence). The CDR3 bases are TGTGCCAGTAGCCCGGGACTAGCTCTTGATGAGCAGTTCTTC. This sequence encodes CASSPGLALDEQFF.

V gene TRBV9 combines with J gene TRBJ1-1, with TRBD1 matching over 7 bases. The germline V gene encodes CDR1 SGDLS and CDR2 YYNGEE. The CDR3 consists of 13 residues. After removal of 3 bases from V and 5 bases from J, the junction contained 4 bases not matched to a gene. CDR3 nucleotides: TGTGCCAGCAGCGAGGGGGCGGCGACTGAAGCTTTCTTT. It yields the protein CASSEGAATEAFF.

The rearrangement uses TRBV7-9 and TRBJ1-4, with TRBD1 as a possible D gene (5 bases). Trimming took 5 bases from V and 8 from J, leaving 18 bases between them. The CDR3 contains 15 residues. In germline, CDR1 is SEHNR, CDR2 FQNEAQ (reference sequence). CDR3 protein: CASSRPLVGGEKLFF. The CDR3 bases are TGTGCCAGCAGCCGTCCTTTAGTCGGGGGGGAAAAACTGTTTTTT.

CDR3 protein: CASSTPGPRWGLNTGELFF. The CDR3 bases are TGTGCCAGCAGCACACCGGGACCAAGATGGGGATTGAACACCGGGGAGCTGTTTTTT. The rearrangement links TRBV21-1 to TRBJ2-2. TRBV21-1 is labeled a pseudogene. This CDR3 has 19 amino acids.

The CDR3 nucleotides read TGTGCCAGCAGCTTAGATTTTGGGCGGGATGAAAAACTGTTTTTT. It specifies CASSLDFGRDEKLFF. The chain links TRBV7-2 to TRBJ1-4; D not resolved. Germline lookup yields CDR1 SGHTA and CDR2 FQGNSA. Trimming left V 1 base short and J 6 bases short, with 12 bases between. The CDR3 extends over 15 amino acids. Based on the CDR3 plus reference TRBV7-2 and TRBJ1-4, the full variable domain is GAGVSQSPSNKVTEKGKDVELRCDPISGHTALYWYRQSLGQGLEFLIYFQGNSAPDKSGLPSDRFSAERTGGSVSTLTIQRTQQEDSAVYLCASSLDFGRDEKLFFGSGTQLSVL.

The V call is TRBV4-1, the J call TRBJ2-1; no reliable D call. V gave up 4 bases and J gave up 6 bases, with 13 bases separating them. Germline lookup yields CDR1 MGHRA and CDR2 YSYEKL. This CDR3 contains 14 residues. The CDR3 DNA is TGCGCCAGCAGCCCCTCCCAGTTCGGCAATGAGCAGTTCTTC. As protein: CASSPSQFGNEQFF.

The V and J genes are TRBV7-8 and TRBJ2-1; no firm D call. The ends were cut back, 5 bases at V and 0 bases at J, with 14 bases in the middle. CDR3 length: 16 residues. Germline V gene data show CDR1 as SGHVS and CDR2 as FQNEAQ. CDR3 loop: CASSLGLPGSYNEQFF. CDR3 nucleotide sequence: TGTGCCAGCAGCCTGGGTCTACCCGGCTCCTACAATGAGCAGTTCTTC.

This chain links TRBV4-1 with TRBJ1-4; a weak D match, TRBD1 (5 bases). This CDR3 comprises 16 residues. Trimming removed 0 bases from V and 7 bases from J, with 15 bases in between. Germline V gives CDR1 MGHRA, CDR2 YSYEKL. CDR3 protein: CASSQDLGGEGEKLFF. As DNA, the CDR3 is TGCGCCAGCAGCCAAGACCTGGGGGGGGAAGGTGAAAAACTGTTTTTT.

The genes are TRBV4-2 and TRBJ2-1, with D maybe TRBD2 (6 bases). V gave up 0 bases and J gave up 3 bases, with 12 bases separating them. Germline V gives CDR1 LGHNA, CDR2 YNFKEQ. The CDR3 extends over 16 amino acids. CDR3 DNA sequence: TGTGCCAGCAGCCAAGAGTGGGACTGGAACTACAATGAGCAGTTCTTC. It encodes CASSQEWDWNYNEQFF.

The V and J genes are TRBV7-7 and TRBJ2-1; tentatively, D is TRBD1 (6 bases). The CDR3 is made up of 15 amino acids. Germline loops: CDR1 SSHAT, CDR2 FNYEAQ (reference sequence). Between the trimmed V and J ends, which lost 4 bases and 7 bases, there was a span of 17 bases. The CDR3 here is CASSSILGGGNEQFF. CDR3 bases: TGTGCCAGCAGCTCGATACTAGGGGGTGGGAATGAGCAGTTCTTC.